This TCR beta chain was recorded in a study of blood T cell repertoires in COVID-19. Turning to the study itself: Samples taken during acute and convalescent COVID-19 were collected in the United States, Italy and Spain. PBMCs, B-cell-depleted T cells, or T cells were the source of the cDNA or gDNA that made up the material.

Authors' processing steps: Estimates of nucleated cell counts were drawn from the amplification of reference gene primers. Repertoires were generated with immunoSEQ multiplex PCR, while TCRdb's copy carries only in-frame clones and drops some. D and trimming were read from the DNA, whereas the V and J calls and clone size are those reported in that table. The sample records 390,000 or so clones, 85% to 90% being singletons. This clonotype was obtained from a man between 18 and 35 years old with active or convalescent COVID-19. Sequenced sample: peripheral blood.

CDR3 loop: CASSKGLAGEKTQYF. The CDR3 nucleotides read TGTGCCAGCAGCAAGGGACTAGCGGGAGAGAAGACCCAGTACTTC. V gene TRBV4-2 combines with J gene TRBJ2-5, with 14 bases aligning to TRBD2. Germline assignment: CDR1 LGHNA and CDR2 YNFKEQ. The V segment lost 5 bases and the J segment 6 bases; nucleotides outside the gene matches: 5. This CDR3 contains 15 residues.